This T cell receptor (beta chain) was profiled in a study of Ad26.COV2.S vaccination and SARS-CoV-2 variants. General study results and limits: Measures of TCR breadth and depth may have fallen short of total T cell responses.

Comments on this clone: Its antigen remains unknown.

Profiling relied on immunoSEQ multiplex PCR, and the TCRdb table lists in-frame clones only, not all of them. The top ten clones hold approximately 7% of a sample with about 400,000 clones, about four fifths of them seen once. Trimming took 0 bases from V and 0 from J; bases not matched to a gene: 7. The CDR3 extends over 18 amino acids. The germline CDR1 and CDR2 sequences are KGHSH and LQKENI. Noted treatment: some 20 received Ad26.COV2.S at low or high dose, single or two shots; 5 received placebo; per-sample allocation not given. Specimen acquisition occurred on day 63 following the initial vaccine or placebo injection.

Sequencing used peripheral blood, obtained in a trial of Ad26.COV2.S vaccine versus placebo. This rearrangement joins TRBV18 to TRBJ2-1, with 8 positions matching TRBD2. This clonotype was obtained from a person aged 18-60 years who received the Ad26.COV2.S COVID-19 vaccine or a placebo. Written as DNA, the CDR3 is TGTGCCAGCTCACCACCGGGGGTAGCGGGGAGCTCCTACAATGAGCAGTTCTTC. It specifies CASSPPGVAGSSYNEQFF.